Following are 6 T cell receptor beta chains from one sample sequenced in a study of response to subunit inactivated influenza vaccine. TCRdb reprocessed the RT-PCR reads via MiXCR and lists one record per CDR3 protein. The table includes more than 550,000 distinct CDR3 sequences, 10% to 15% detected once. The sample in question was PBMCs from blood, obtained on the day of vaccination. The receptors originated from a man in his fifties or sixties who received an inactivated influenza vaccine.

This clonotype turned up a few times. This chain connects TRBV6-1 to TRBJ1-1, with D perhaps matching TRBD1 (5 bases). Germline CDR1 and CDR2: MNHNS and SASEGT. The CDR3 length is 16 residues. The ends were cut back, 5 bases at V and 1 base at J, with 17 bases in the middle. The CDR3 DNA reads as TGTGCCAGCAGTAAACGGGGGGGAAGATGGAACACTGAAGCTTTCTTT. The encoded protein is CASSKRGGRWNTEAFF.

A few counts support this clonotype. V and J are TRBV20-1 and TRBJ1-2, with D unclear. The germline CDR1 and CDR2 sequences are DFQATT and SNEGSKA (reference sequence). The CDR3 length is 12 residues. The V end lost 1 base, the J end lost 6 bases, and 9 bases lay between the germline ends. DNA of the CDR3: TGCAGTGCTAGAGCAGGCGCCCATGGCTACACCTTC. It codes for CSARAGAHGYTF.

This clonotype has more than one count but fewer than ten. The rearrangement joins TRBV4-1 to TRBJ2-4; 9 nucleotides align to TRBD2. Unmatched junction bases numbered 6, after V lost 0 bases and J lost 6 bases. CDR1 and CDR2 from the germline V gene are MGHRA and YSYEKL. The CDR3 totals 16 residues. CDR3 residues: CASSQDWAGGGNIQYF. The CDR3 region has the DNA TGCGCCAGCAGCCAAGATTGGGCGGGGGGGGGAAACATTCAGTACTTC.

In this sample, this clonotype turned up a few times. The rearrangement joins TRBV29-1 to TRBJ1-1; D not resolved. The germline V gene encodes CDR1 SQVTM and CDR2 ANQGSEA. The CDR3 length is 13 residues. V lost 3 bases, J lost 5 bases, and 13 bases lay in between. The CDR3 bases are TGCAGCGTTGAGGGCGCCCGGCGGACTGAAGCTTTCTTT. Translation gives CSVEGARRTEAFF. Complete variable domain (other parts from reference TRBV29-1 and TRBJ1-1): SAVISQKPSRDICQRGTSLTIQCQVDSQVTMMFWYRQQPGQSLTLIATANQGSEATYESGFVIDKFPISRPNLTFSTLTVSNMSPEDSSIYLCSVEGARRTEAFFGQGTRLTVV.

Here the CDR3 DNA reads TGTGCCAGCGGGGAGGTCTACGAGCAGTACTTC. It translates to CASGEVYEQYF. The V gene is TRBV9, the J gene TRBJ2-7; maybe TRBD2 (6 bases). Germline lookup yields CDR1 SGDLS and CDR2 YYNGEE. Trimming removed 7 bases from V and 3 bases from J, with 8 bases in between. CDR3 length: 11 residues. Using reference TRBV9 and TRBJ2-7 for the parts outside the CDR3, the full variable domain is DSGVTQTPKHLITATGQRVTLRCSPRSGDLSVYWYQQSLDQGLQFLIQYYNGEERAKGNILERFSAQQFPDLHSELNLSSLELGDSALYFCASGEVYEQYFGPGTRLTVT.

The CDR3 reads CASSLAAGGLETQYF. CDR3 sequence (DNA): TGTGCCAGCAGTTTAGCAGCGGGGGGGCTGGAGACCCAGTACTTC. The V gene is TRBV28, the J gene TRBJ2-5; the match to TRBD2 covers 10 bases. The CDR3 contains 15 residues. CDR1 is MDHEN, CDR2 SYDVKM, per germline. V dropped 2 bases and J dropped 5; count of bases not matched to a gene: 5.